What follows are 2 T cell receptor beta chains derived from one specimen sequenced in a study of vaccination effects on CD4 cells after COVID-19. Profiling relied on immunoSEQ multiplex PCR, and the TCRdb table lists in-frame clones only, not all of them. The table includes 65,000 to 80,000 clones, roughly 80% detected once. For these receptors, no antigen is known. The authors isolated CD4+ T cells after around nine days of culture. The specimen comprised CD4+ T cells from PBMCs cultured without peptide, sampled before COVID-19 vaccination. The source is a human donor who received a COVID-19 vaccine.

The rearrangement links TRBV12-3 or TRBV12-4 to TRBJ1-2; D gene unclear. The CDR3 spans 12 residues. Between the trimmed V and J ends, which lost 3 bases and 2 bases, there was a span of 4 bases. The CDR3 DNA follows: TGTGCCAGCAGTTTTACCAACTATGGCTACACCTTC. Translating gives CASSFTNYGYTF.

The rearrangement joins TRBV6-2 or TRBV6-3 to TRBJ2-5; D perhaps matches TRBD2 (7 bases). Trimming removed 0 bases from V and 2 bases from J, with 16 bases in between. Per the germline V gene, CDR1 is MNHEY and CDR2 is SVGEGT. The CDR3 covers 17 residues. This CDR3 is CASSYSMIGGRQETQYF. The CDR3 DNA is TGTGCCAGCAGTTACTCGATGATCGGGGGGCGACAAGAGACCCAGTACTTC.